Each of the 5 T cell receptor beta chains below was sequenced from the same sample in a study of human T cells and chemical hapten exposure. TCRdb itself ran the RACE reads through MiXCR, one entry per CDR3 protein. The sample has around 95,000 distinct CDR3 sequences; more than 10% are singletons. Documented time point: pre-sensitization, week 0. As to treatment: therapeutic diphenylcyclopropenone sensitization with weekly scalp DPC. This specimen consisted of whole blood, obtained in connection with sensitization to the hapten diphenylcyclopropenone (DPC). The origin of the receptors is a woman aged 60-70 years with alopecia areata. Some clones in this sample may be carry-over from other donors' samples.

This clonotype was seen only once. The genes are TRBV11-2 and TRBJ2-7; a possible D gene is TRBD1 (5 bases). Trimming pared 0 bases from V and 6 bases from J, leaving 9 bases between. The CDR3 runs to 13 residues. Germline assignment: CDR1 SGHAT and CDR2 FQNNGV. CDR3 residues: CASSLDLRAEQYF. The CDR3 region has the DNA TGTGCCAGCAGCTTAGACCTCAGGGCCGAGCAGTACTTC.

The chain employs TRBV20-1 and TRBJ2-5; TRBD2 matches 8 bases. CDR3 length: 16 amino acids. The V gene end was trimmed by 5 bases and the J gene end by 7 bases; junction bases not matched to a gene: 18. Per germline, CDR1 DFQATT and CDR2 SNEGSKA (reference sequence). CDR3 in DNA: TGCAGTGCTCTTGGAGCGGGGGCCTCATCTAGAGGGACCCAGTACTTC. This codes for CSALGAGASSRGTQYF.

There are a few counts of this clonotype. V and J are TRBV29-1 and TRBJ2-1; a weak D match, TRBD1 (6 bases). The CDR3 covers 16 residues. The germline V gene has CDR1 SQVTM and CDR2 ANQGSEA. The V end lost 4 bases, the J end lost 0 bases, and 16 bases lay between the germline ends. The CDR3 reads CSVGAQGPLSYNEQFF. Here the CDR3 DNA reads TGCAGCGTTGGGGCACAGGGCCCGCTCTCCTACAATGAGCAGTTCTTC.

J is TRBJ1-6 and V is TRBV2; no firm D call. Germline V CDR1 and CDR2: SNHLY, FYNNEI. The ends were cut back, 7 bases at V and 7 bases at J, with 11 bases in the middle. This CDR3 is 13 amino acids long. CDR3 nucleotide sequence: TGTGCCAGCATATGGCAGCAGAATTCACCCCTCCACTTT. It specifies CASIWQQNSPLHF.

Ten or more counts support this clonotype. V gene TRBV12-3 or TRBV12-4 combines with J gene TRBJ2-7; 9 bases line up with TRBD2. With V trimmed by 6 bases and J by 4 bases, 7 bases remained unmatched. The CDR3 has 14 residues. CDR3 sequence: CASSLSGGKYEQYF. DNA for the CDR3: TGTGCCAGCAGCCTAAGCGGGGGGAAATACGAGCAGTACTTC.